These T cell receptor beta chains were read from a single sample in a study of cytomegalovirus exposure and HLA in healthy donors. The data were produced by immunoSEQ multiplex PCR, yet TCRdb's version contains in-frame clones alone and is incomplete. The table has about 120,000 clones, over 75% seen once. The specimen sequenced was PBMCs. The receptors were gathered from a man aged 30 to 45 in good health and CMV-seronegative. Each CDR3 is given with its conserved first and last residue. The D gene is left open where the match is weak. Clone size, where shown, is once, few, many, or a class for clones that have expanded.

J gene	clone size	D gene	V gene	CDR3 protein	CDR3 DNA
TRBJ2-2	-	TRBD1	TRBV7-9	CSSSPLTKGAYTGELFF	TGTTCCAGCAGCCCCTTAACAAAGGGGGCGTACACCGGGGAGCTGTTTTTT
TRBJ1-1	-	-	TRBV7-8	CASSSKVGGTEAFF	TGTGCCAGCAGCTCTAAGGTGGGGGGTACTGAAGCTTTCTTT
TRBJ2-7	-	-	TRBV19	CASSPQRVAYEQYF	TGTGCCAGTAGCCCACAGAGGGTGGCCTACGAGCAGTACTTC
TRBJ2-1	-	TRBD2	TRBV5-4	CASSRTSGGPLGEQFF	TGTGCCAGCAGCAGGACTAGCGGGGGGCCCTTGGGTGAGCAGTTCTTC
TRBJ2-5	-	-	TRBV2	CASSESASRETQYF	TGTGCCAGCAGTGAATCCGCTAGCAGAGAGACCCAGTACTTC
TRBJ1-2	-	-	TRBV2	CASSVGGNNYGYTF	TGTGCCAGCAGTGTAGGGGGTAATAACTATGGCTACACCTTC
TRBJ1-1	-	TRBD1	TRBV5-6	CASSTRQGRGTEAFF	TGTGCCAGCAGCACTAGACAGGGGAGGGGCACTGAAGCTTTCTTT
TRBJ1-2	-	-	TRBV30	CAWSVPFSPYGYTF	TGTGCCTGGAGTGTACCCTTCAGTCCATATGGCTACACCTTC
TRBJ2-7	-	-	TRBV7-2	CASSTGSGTLYEQYF	TGTGCCAGCAGCACAGGGTCGGGGACGCTGTACGAGCAGTACTTC
TRBJ1-4	-	-	TRBV5-8	CASTRGRGRTNEKLFF	TGTGCCAGCACCCGCGGGCGGGGGCGGACTAATGAAAAACTGTTTTTT
TRBJ1-6	-	-	TRBV6-5	CASSPTGSSPLHF	TGTGCCAGCAGTCCGACGGGGTCCTCACCCCTCCACTTT
TRBJ2-6	-	-	TRBV19	CASRPERAGANVLTF	TGTGCCAGTAGGCCAGAGCGGGCTGGGGCCAACGTCCTGACTTTC
TRBJ2-2	-	TRBD1	TRBV25-1	CASSGRQGPGELFF	TGTGCCAGCAGTGGCCGACAGGGTCCCGGGGAGCTGTTTTTT
TRBJ1-1	-	-	TRBV6-5	CASTSPRRGGTEAFF	TGTGCCAGCACCTCACCGCGCAGGGGAGGGACTGAAGCTTTCTTT
TRBJ1-5	-	-	TRBV18	CASSPAMGQGGNQPQHF	TGTGCCAGCTCACCCGCGATGGGGCAGGGAGGTAATCAGCCCCAGCATTTT
TRBJ1-3	-	-	TRBV2	CASPGPQGLGGNTIYF	TGTGCCAGCCCAGGGCCACAGGGATTGGGAGGAAACACCATATATTTT
TRBJ2-2	-	TRBD1	TRBV29-1	CTAIIGTGNTGELFF	TGCACCGCTATAATAGGGACAGGGAACACCGGGGAGCTGTTTTTT
TRBJ2-5	-	TRBD1	TRBV7-9	CSSSLALAGGAETQYF	TGTTCCAGCAGCTTAGCACTGGCAGGGGGCGCGGAGACCCAGTACTTC
TRBJ2-4	once	TRBD1	TRBV2	CASRVQGSAKNIQYF	TGTGCCAGCAGGGTACAGGGGTCGGCCAAAAACATTCAGTACTTC
TRBJ1-4	-	TRBD1	TRBV28	CASSRWGTGGEKLFF	TGTGCCAGCAGCCGATGGGGGACAGGGGGTGAAAAACTGTTTTTT
TRBJ1-3	-	-	TRBV15	CATSKWDGAGFGNTIYF	TGTGCCACCAGCAAATGGGACGGTGCGGGGTTTGGAAACACCATATATTTT
TRBJ2-3	few	-	TRBV25-1	CASSESGGMDTQYF	TGTGCCAGCAGTGAATCCGGGGGTATGGATACGCAGTATTTT
TRBJ2-2	-	-	TRBV28	CASTSGQFTGELFF	TGTGCCAGCACTTCCGGACAGTTCACCGGGGAGCTGTTTTTT
TRBJ1-2	-	TRBD1	TRBV5-1	CASSLTRGTTLNYGYTF	TGCGCCAGCAGCCTCACCAGGGGGACGACTCTAAACTATGGCTACACCTTC
TRBJ1-5	few	TRBD1	TRBV5-1	CASSLGGQGGNQPQHF	TGCGCCAGCAGCTTGGGTGGGCAGGGGGGCAATCAGCCCCAGCATTTT
TRBJ1-6	-	-	TRBV5-6	CASSLVGQGGVAPLHF	TGTGCCAGCAGCTTGGTAGGTCAGGGCGGTGTGGCACCCCTCCACTTT
TRBJ2-1	once	TRBD2	TRBV30	CAGDYAGGDEQFF	TGTGCCGGAGATTACGCGGGGGGCGATGAGCAGTTCTTC
TRBJ2-3	-	-	TRBV19	CASSMRGYDTQYF	TGTGCCAGTAGTATGCGGGGATATGATACGCAGTATTTT
TRBJ1-4	-	-	TRBV28	CASNFGVLNEKLFF	TGTGCCAGCAACTTCGGGGTCCTTAATGAAAAACTGTTTTTT
TRBJ2-7	once	TRBD2	TRBV5-1	CASSLGLAGSYEQYF	TGCGCCAGCAGCCTGGGACTAGCGGGCTCCTACGAGCAGTACTTC
TRBJ1-3	-	-	TRBV2	CASSGNRAGNTIYF	TGTGCCAGCAGTGGCAACAGGGCTGGAAACACCATATATTTT
TRBJ2-1	-	TRBD2	TRBV14	CASSQVPVGLAGGQAHNEQFF	TGTGCCAGCAGCCAAGTACCCGTTGGACTAGCGGGGGGCCAAGCCCACAATGAGCAGTTCTTC
TRBJ2-1	-	-	TRBV19	CASSHVGPHNEQFF	TGTGCCAGTAGCCACGTGGGGCCCCACAATGAGCAGTTCTTC
TRBJ2-1	-	-	TRBV7-2	CASSLPVLDEQFF	TGTGCCAGCAGCTTACCTGTACTCGATGAGCAGTTCTTC
TRBJ2-3	-	-	TRBV7-2	CASSPEPTDSADTQYF	TGTGCCAGCAGCCCGGAGCCGACAGATTCGGCAGATACGCAGTATTTT
TRBJ2-5	-	-	TRBV10-1	CASSESPSQETQYF	TGCGCCAGCAGTGAGTCACCCAGCCAAGAGACCCAGTACTTC
TRBJ1-3	-	TRBD1	TRBV6-1	CASSAWDRVGDTIYF	TGTGCCAGCAGTGCCTGGGACAGGGTGGGAGACACCATATATTTT
TRBJ1-5	-	-	TRBV10-2	CASRVGGLNQPQHF	TGCGCCAGCAGGGTGGGGGGGCTCAATCAGCCCCAGCATTTT
TRBJ1-1	few	-	TRBV7-2	CASSQFQGTEAFF	TGTGCCAGCAGCCAATTTCAGGGAACTGAAGCTTTCTTT
TRBJ2-7	few	TRBD2	TRBV15	CATSRLSGGRYEQYF	TGTGCCACCAGCAGACTAAGCGGGGGGCGCTACGAGCAGTACTTC